This passage covers 26 T cell receptor beta chains from one sample sequenced in a study of T cell repertoires in cytomegalovirus infection. TCRdb re-derived calls from the reads in MiXCR, one entry per CDR3 protein. This sample has 250,000 to 300,000 distinct CDR3 sequences; over 8% occur once, and the top ten carry approximately 16%. The sample was PBMCs. These TCRs come from a human donor in good health (CMV status not recorded). Some clones in this sample may be carry-over from other donors' samples.

This clonotype was counted at least ten times. V usage is TRBV7-2 and J usage is TRBJ1-1; 8 nucleotides agree with TRBD1. J was trimmed by 4 bases and V by 5 bases; bases with no gene match: 6. This CDR3 comprises 14 residues. Germline V CDR1 and CDR2: SGHTA, FQGNSA. CDR3 sequence reads: CASSRDRGGTEAFF. For the CDR3, the DNA is TGTGCCAGCAGCCGCGACAGGGGTGGCACTGAAGCTTTCTTT.

This clonotype appeared many times. The chain is built from TRBV7-6 and TRBJ1-1; 11 nucleotides line up with TRBD1. The germline CDR1 and CDR2 sequences are SGHVS and FNYEAQ. With V trimmed by 5 bases and J by 6 bases, 8 bases remained unmatched. This CDR3 region has 15 residues. CDR3: CASSPGDRGIAEAFF. CDR3 nucleotide sequence: TGTGCCAGCAGCCCCGGGGACAGGGGGATAGCTGAAGCTTTCTTT.

This clonotype was counted ten times or more. CDR3 sequence: CASSVDSGRTQYF. The CDR3 DNA is TGTGCCAGCAGCGTAGACAGCGGGAGGACCCAGTACTTC. The chain carries TRBV7-2 and TRBJ2-5; 8 bases are a match to TRBD2. The CDR3 contains 13 residues. The V segment lost 5 bases and the J segment 7 bases; nucleotides outside the gene matches: 6. From germline, CDR1 is SGHTA and CDR2 FQGNSA.

This clonotype was detected ten times or more. This chain's CDR3 is CASRASGGYQETQYF. The CDR3 nucleotides are TGTGCCAGCAGGGCTAGCGGGGGGTACCAAGAGACCCAGTACTTC. The rearrangement joins TRBV7-2 to TRBJ2-5, with TRBD2 identical over 11 bases. Germline CDR1 and CDR2: SGHTA and FQGNSA. This CDR3 comprises 15 residues. V dropped 6 bases and J dropped 0; count of bases not matched to a gene: 3. The variable domain in full, with the rest retrieved from reference TRBV7-2 and TRBJ2-5, is GAGVSQSPSNKVTEKGKDVELRCDPISGHTALYWYRQSLGQGLEFLIYFQGNSAPDKSGLPSDRFSAERTGGSVSTLTIQRTQQEDSAVYLCASRASGGYQETQYFGPGTRLLVL.

The CDR3 DNA reads TGCGCCAGCAGCTTTGAGGCCGTGAACACTGAAGCTTTCTTT. Translation: CASSFEAVNTEAFF. The chain links TRBV5-1 to TRBJ1-1, with D unclear. The CDR3 consists of 14 residues. V lost 2 bases, J lost 0 bases, and 8 bases lay in between. Looked up from germline, CDR1 is SGHRS and CDR2 is YFSETQ.

V and J are TRBV12-3 or TRBV12-4 and TRBJ1-1; D call uncertain. This CDR3 comprises 14 residues. V was cut by 2 bases and J by 1 base, with 8 bases left in between. The CDR3 here is CASSLTAANTEAFF. In nucleotides, the CDR3 is TGTGCCAGCAGTTTAACAGCGGCGAACACTGAAGCTTTCTTT.

This clonotype was seen ten or more times. This chain links TRBV19 with TRBJ1-2; unclear D gene. Trimming stripped 10 bases from V and 4 bases from J, with 13 bases between. Germline CDR1 and CDR2: LNHDA and SQIVND (reference sequence). This CDR3 has 12 residues. The CDR3 DNA reads TGTGCCACCTCGGGCGGGCTCTATGGCTACACCTTC. Its translation: CATSGGLYGYTF.

This clonotype occurred once. The V gene is TRBV11-3, the J gene TRBJ2-1; TRBD1 is a possible D gene (5 bases). Germline-derived CDR1 and CDR2 are SGHNT and YENEEA. This CDR3 has 15 amino acids. V gave up 0 bases and J gave up 3 bases, with 9 bases separating them. The CDR3 sequence is CASSLDQGGYNEQFF. In nucleotides, the CDR3 is TGTGCCAGCAGCTTAGATCAGGGCGGCTACAATGAGCAGTTCTTC. Full variable domain (remainder filled in from reference TRBV11-3 and TRBJ2-1): EAGVVQSPRYKIIEKKQPVAFWCNPISGHNTLYWYLQNLGQGPELLIRYENEEAVDDSQLPKDRFSAERLKGVDSTLKIQPAELGDSAVYLCASSLDQGGYNEQFFGPGTRLTVL.

This clonotype was detected many times. The chain is built from TRBV6-8 and TRBJ2-5; D gene ambiguous. The CDR3 loop spans 13 amino acids. V lost 6 bases, J lost 9 bases, and 17 bases lay in between. Germline lookup yields CDR1 MNHGY and CDR2 SAAAGT. The CDR3 sequence is CASSETRTIPQYF. In DNA form, the CDR3 reads TGTGCCAGCAGCGAAACACGGACGATCCCCCAGTACTTC.

This clonotype was detected ten times or more. The chain combines TRBV20-1 with TRBJ2-3; 10 bases are shared with TRBD1. V shed 5 bases, J shed 2 bases, and the junction held 10 bases outside the gene matches. CDR1 and CDR2 from the germline V gene are DFQATT and SNEGSKA (reference sequence). The CDR3 contains 16 residues. The CDR3 nucleotides are TGCAGTGCTGGTAACAGACAGGGGGCAAACACAGATACGCAGTATTTT. Encoded protein: CSAGNRQGANTDTQYF.

This clonotype was observed at least ten times. V is TRBV7-2 and J is TRBJ2-7, with 10 bases identical to TRBD1. The J segment lost 3 bases and the V segment lost 3 bases, leaving 2 bases of the junction unmatched. The CDR3 runs 14 residues. Germline CDR1 reads SGHTA; CDR2 reads FQGNSA. CDR3 residues: CASSLGQGYYEQYF. CDR3 in DNA: TGTGCCAGCAGCTTGGGACAGGGGTACTACGAGCAGTACTTC.

This clonotype was counted many times. V is TRBV20-1 and J is TRBJ2-7; 12 bases agree with TRBD2. Germline values: CDR1 DFQATT, CDR2 SNEGSKA (reference sequence). Trimming at V came to 0 bases and at J to 1 base, leaving 1 base not matched to a gene. The CDR3 is 15 amino acids. Here the CDR3 DNA reads TGCAGTGCTAGAGATGGGACTAGCGGGTCCTACGAGCAGTACTTC. It codes for CSARDGTSGSYEQYF.

This clonotype was counted at least ten times. The chain has TRBV12-3 or TRBV12-4 and TRBJ1-2; 7 nucleotides match TRBD1. CDR3 size: 16 residues. V shed 6 bases and J 7 bases; nucleotides not matched to a gene: 17. The CDR3 nucleotides read TGTGCCAGCAGCCCCCCGGCGGAGGGGGCGCGTTTTGGCTACACCTTC. Translating gives CASSPPAEGARFGYTF.

This clonotype was observed a few times. The genes are TRBV3-1 and TRBJ2-1; TRBD2 matches at 8 bases. The germline CDR1 and CDR2 sequences are LGHDT and YNNKEL (reference sequence). This CDR3 is built from 20 residues. V shed 0 bases and J 3 bases; nucleotides not matched to a gene: 16. The chain's CDR3 is CASSQDGPSIAGPDYNEQFF. CDR3 nucleotides: TGTGCCAGCAGCCAAGATGGCCCAAGCATAGCGGGACCCGACTACAATGAGCAGTTCTTC.

This clonotype has at least ten counts. The J gene is TRBJ1-5, the V gene TRBV4-3, with D perhaps TRBD1 (5 bases). The CDR3 has 15 amino acids. The V end lost 0 bases, the J end lost 2 bases, and 8 bases lay between the germline ends. Germline V lookup: CDR1 LGHNA, CDR2 YSLEER. CDR3 bases: TGCGCCAGCAGCCAAGAGGTAGGGGGCAATCAGCCCCAGCATTTT. This translates into CASSQEVGGNQPQHF.

Ten or more counts support this clonotype. V gene TRBV28 combines with J gene TRBJ2-3; D gene uncertain. CDR3 size: 15 residues. Trimming removed 4 bases at V and 3 bases at J, with 14 bases between. Germline V gives CDR1 MDHEN, CDR2 SYDVKM. This CDR3 reads CASSSPNAFTDTQYF. DNA for the CDR3: TGTGCCAGCAGTTCCCCCAACGCCTTTACAGATACGCAGTATTTT.

This sequence joins TRBV7-2 and TRBJ2-2, with no clear D. The CDR3 loop spans 14 amino acids. From germline, CDR1 is SGHTA and CDR2 FQGNSA. With 3 bases removed from V and 0 bases from J, the gap between germline ends came to 5 bases. The CDR3 loop is CASSFAANTGELFF. The CDR3 nucleotides are TGTGCCAGCAGCTTTGCAGCGAACACCGGGGAGCTGTTTTTT.

Many counts were recorded for this clonotype. This chain joins TRBV7-6 and TRBJ1-1; D unclear. V shed 0 bases and J shed 8 bases, with 10 bases lying between them. The germline V gene encodes CDR1 SGHVS and CDR2 FNYEAQ. The CDR3 runs to 13 residues. CDR3 in DNA: TGTGCCAGCAGCTTAGCGGGGTCCGGGGAAGCTTTCTTT. Amino acids: CASSLAGSGEAFF.

This clonotype was recorded at least ten times. CDR3 sequence: CASRNRGTMNTEAFF. CDR3 sequence (DNA): TGTGCCAGCAGAAACAGGGGAACCATGAACACTGAAGCTTTCTTT. The chain uses TRBV7-9 and TRBJ1-1, with 7 bases matching TRBD1. There are 15 residues in the CDR3. J gave up 0 bases and V 6 bases, and 7 bases lay outside the gene matches. Germline loops: CDR1 SEHNR, CDR2 FQNEAQ (reference sequence). Looking up the rest from reference TRBV7-9 and TRBJ1-1 gives the full variable domain: DTGVSQNPRHKITKRGQNVTFRCDPISEHNRLYWYRQTLGQGPEFLTYFQNEAQLEKSRLLSDRFSAERPKGSFSTLEIQRTEQGDSAMYLCASRNRGTMNTEAFFGQGTRLTVV.

In its sample, this clonotype was seen many times. This chain links TRBV7-2 with TRBJ1-1; weak D call: TRBD1 (6 bases). Trimming took 4 bases from V and 0 from J, leaving 12 bases between them. CDR3 length: 15 residues. Germline CDR1 and CDR2: SGHTA and FQGNSA. The CDR3 coding sequence is TGTGCCAGCAGCTCACAGGGTAGGATGAACACTGAAGCTTTCTTT. It specifies CASSSQGRMNTEAFF.

The J gene is TRBJ2-1, the V gene TRBV5-5; 12 bases are a match to TRBD2. Germline V gives CDR1 SGHKS, CDR2 YYEKEE (reference sequence). V lost 3 bases, J lost 9 bases, and 10 bases stayed unmatched. The CDR3 runs 16 residues. Here the CDR3 DNA reads TGTGCCAGCAGCTCCCTGGCGGCTAGCGGGAGGGGTGAGCAGTTCTTC. Translation: CASSSLAASGRGEQFF.

This clonotype was observed a few times. This sequence joins TRBV7-2 and TRBJ1-3, with D tentatively TRBD1 (5 bases). Germline-derived CDR1 and CDR2 are SGHTA and FQGNSA. Trimming took 5 bases from V and 4 from J, leaving 15 bases between them. CDR3 length: 15 residues. The CDR3 DNA reads as TGTGCCAGCAGCCAACAGGCGTTTTTCGGAAACACCATATATTTT. It specifies CASSQQAFFGNTIYF.

This clonotype was observed once. The V call is TRBV5-1, the J call TRBJ1-6; perhaps TRBD1 as D (5 bases). Trimming pared 0 bases from V and 7 bases from J, leaving 11 bases between. The CDR3 length is 15 residues. Germline V gene lookup returns CDR1 SGHRS and CDR2 YFSETQ. The CDR3 protein is CASSLESGQNSPLHF. The CDR3 region has the DNA TGCGCCAGCAGCTTGGAGTCAGGGCAGAATTCACCCCTCCACTTT.

This clonotype showed up many times. The rearrangement uses TRBV7-2 and TRBJ2-3; perhaps TRBD2 as D (6 bases). V lost 4 bases to trimming and J lost 2 bases, with 10 bases between them. The germline V gene encodes CDR1 SGHTA and CDR2 FQGNSA. The CDR3 runs to 14 residues. Written as DNA, the CDR3 is TGTGCCAGCAGCTCGGGACTTCACACAGATACGCAGTATTTT. The encoded protein is CASSSGLHTDTQYF. The full variable domain, with the rest looked up from reference TRBV7-2 and TRBJ2-3, is GAGVSQSPSNKVTEKGKDVELRCDPISGHTALYWYRQSLGQGLEFLIYFQGNSAPDKSGLPSDRFSAERTGGSVSTLTIQRTQQEDSAVYLCASSSGLHTDTQYFGPGTRLTVL.

This clonotype has a handful of counts. This chain joins TRBV7-2 and TRBJ2-3, with D perhaps given as TRBD1 or TRBD2 (7 bases each). In germline, CDR1 is SGHTA, CDR2 FQGNSA. The CDR3 runs 17 residues. V was cut by 0 bases and J by 4 bases, with 17 bases left in between. The CDR3 bases are TGTGCCAGCAGCTTAGCCCCGGGGAGGGGGCGCGCAGATACGCAGTATTTT. Its translation: CASSLAPGRGRADTQYF.

Comments on this clonotype: The junction and the germline gene differ at one end; a read error may be behind it. This sequence joins TRBV29-1 and TRBJ1-2; D is ambiguous. Per germline, CDR1 SQVTM and CDR2 ANQGSEA. This CDR3 has 10 amino acids. The CDR3 nucleotides are TGCAGCTCCCACGACGTTTCCTATTCCTTC. Amino acid sequence: CSSHDVSYSF.